Listed below are T cell receptor beta chains from one sample, sequenced in a study of OX40 agonist ivuxolimab in advanced cancers. The table came from immunoSEQ multiplex PCR; TCRdb's copy has only in-frame clones and leaves some out. Among about 82,000 clones, roughly nine tenths were seen once, and the ten largest hold approximately 2.5%. This sample comprised CD4+ or CD8+ T cells sorted from blood, obtained in a trial of the OX40 agonist ivuxolimab. The receptors here all came from an adult with an advanced solid tumor such as melanoma, head and neck, liver or kidney cancer. CDR3s include the opening cysteine and the closing phenylalanine or tryptophan. Fields, in order: clone size, V gene, D gene, J gene, CDR3 protein, CDR3 DNA. A D gene is named only where the DNA matches it firmly. Not all rows give a size; the values are once, few, many and, for expanded clones, a class.

>-|TRBV19|-|TRBJ1-5
CASRTGLGNQPQHF
TGTGCCAGTAGGACGGGTTTGGGCAATCAGCCCCAGCATTTT
>-|TRBV4-3|TRBD2|TRBJ2-7
CASSQEWTSGSYEQYF
TGCGCCAGCAGCCAAGAATGGACTAGCGGATCCTACGAGCAGTACTTC
>-|TRBV19|-|TRBJ2-5
CASSTNRGETQYF
TGTGCCAGTAGTACGAATAGAGGGGAGACCCAGTACTTC
>-|TRBV29-1|-|TRBJ1-1
CSVARGLNTEAFF
TGCAGCGTTGCTAGGGGGTTGAACACTGAAGCTTTCTTT
>-|TRBV4-1|-|TRBJ2-7
CASSQDQGSSEQYF
TGCGCCAGCAGCCAAGATCAAGGAAGTTCCGAGCAGTACTTC
>once|TRBV4-3|TRBD2|TRBJ2-5
CASSQELAGETQYF
TGCGCCAGCAGCCAAGAGCTAGCGGGAGAGACCCAGTACTTC
>-|TRBV6-1|-|TRBJ2-7
CASSEQTLVKYEQYF
TGTGCCAGCAGTGAGCAGACACTTGTGAAGTACGAGCAGTACTTC
>-|TRBV5-4|TRBD1|TRBJ2-2
CASGQQGINTGELFF
TGTGCCAGCGGTCAACAGGGGATAAACACCGGGGAGCTGTTTTTT
>-|TRBV6-6|-|TRBJ2-1
CASTPSAYNEQFF
TGTGCCAGCACCCCTAGCGCTTACAATGAGCAGTTCTTC
>-|TRBV5-4|-|TRBJ1-2
CASSLDRAGYTF
TGTGCCAGCAGCTTGGACAGGGCTGGCTACACCTTC